The 9 T cell receptor beta chains below all came from one sample that was sequenced in a study of blood T cells in healthy people across ages (dated by TCRdb to between 2014 and 2016). Library construction relied on 5' RACE. For sequencing, an Illumina HiSeq 2500 was employed. A second roughly 7 to 12 cycle PCR used a sample-barcoded 5' primer and a J-beta primer mix. The public reads were reanalyzed by TCRdb: fastp trimming at Q25, MiXCR alignment, in-frame beta chains only. Merged by CDR3 protein, the rows form single entries marked with the most common genes and DNA. The sample contains 1.5 million to 2 million distinct CDR3 sequences, less than 50% of them found a single time. Around 2.1% of the sample rests with the top ten. Specimen: blood. The origin of the receptors is a woman between 35 and 50 years old in good health.

V is TRBV19 and J is TRBJ2-6; D gene unclear. The CDR3 totals 15 residues. V shed 6 bases and J shed 0 bases, with 9 bases lying between them. Per germline, CDR1 LNHDA and CDR2 SQIVND (reference sequence). The CDR3 reads CASSQKSSGANVLTF. The CDR3 DNA sequence: TGTGCCAGTAGCCAGAAGAGCTCTGGGGCCAACGTCCTGACTTTC.

The genes are TRBV6-2 or TRBV6-3 and TRBJ1-6; no clear D. With 3 bases removed from V and 6 bases from J, the gap between germline ends came to 6 bases. The CDR3 runs 13 residues. Germline V gives CDR1 MNHEY, CDR2 SVGEGT. This CDR3 is CASSYPTNSPLHF. In DNA form, the CDR3 reads TGTGCCAGCAGTTATCCGACTAATTCACCCCTCCACTTT.

This chain joins TRBV15 and TRBJ1-2, with D uncertain. This CDR3 comprises 14 residues. Trimming took 0 bases from V and 4 from J, leaving 9 bases between them. In germline, CDR1 is LNHNV, CDR2 YYDKDF (reference sequence). The CDR3 region is CATSRDQRIYGYTF. CDR3 sequence (DNA): TGTGCCACCAGCAGAGATCAGCGGATCTATGGCTACACCTTC. Full variable domain (outside the CDR3, taken from reference TRBV15 and TRBJ1-2): DAMVIQNPRYQVTQFGKPVTLSCSQTLNHNVMYWYQQKSSQAPKLLFHYYDKDFNNEADTPDNFQSRRPNTSFCFLDIRSPGLGDTAMYLCATSRDQRIYGYTFGSGTRLTVV.

A few counts support this clonotype. The chain has TRBV5-5 and TRBJ2-4, with D possibly being TRBD1 (5 bases). Trimming took off 1 base at V and 4 bases at J, with 12 bases between the two ends. The germline CDR1 and CDR2 sequences are SGHKS and YYEKEE (reference sequence). This CDR3 is 15 amino acids long. The CDR3 DNA follows: TGTGCCAGCAGCTTGTTTGAGCCAGGGAAAAACATTCAGTACTTC. Protein: CASSLFEPGKNIQYF.

This clonotype has a handful of counts. V is TRBV7-3 and J is TRBJ2-1; D gene uncertain. V gave up 6 bases and J gave up 10 bases, with 22 bases separating them. Germline V gene lookup returns CDR1 SGHTA and CDR2 FQGTGA. This CDR3 has 15 amino acids. This CDR3 is CASSLAPPPTTEQFF. The CDR3 nucleotides are TGTGCCAGCAGTTTAGCCCCCCCACCCACCACCGAGCAGTTCTTC.

The gene calls are TRBV7-8 and TRBJ2-1; D unclear. Trimming shortened V by 3 bases and J by 10 bases, and 13 bases separated the two germline ends. This CDR3 region has 13 residues. CDR1 and CDR2 (germline): SGHVS, FQNEAQ. CDR3 loop: CASSLTASYEQFF. CDR3 in DNA: TGTGCCAGCAGCTTGACGGCTTCCTACGAGCAGTTCTTC.

This chain joins TRBV9 and TRBJ2-5, with TRBD2 matching over 10 bases. With 4 bases clipped from V and 5 bases from J, the junction kept 8 bases outside the gene matches. CDR3 length: 15 amino acids. Germline V gene sequence: CDR1 SGDLS, CDR2 YYNGEE. The DNA for the CDR3 is TGTGCCAGCAGCCCGAGGACTAGCGGAAGGGAGACCCAGTACTTC. It codes for CASSPRTSGRETQYF. Together with reference TRBV9 and TRBJ2-5, the CDR3 gives the full variable domain: DSGVTQTPKHLITATGQRVTLRCSPRSGDLSVYWYQQSLDQGLQFLIQYYNGEERAKGNILERFSAQQFPDLHSELNLSSLELGDSALYFCASSPRTSGRETQYFGPGTRLLVL.

CDR3 nucleotides: TGTGCCAGCAGTACCCGACAGCCGACAACGATGGGCTACACCTTC. Amino acid sequence: CASSTRQPTTMGYTF. The rearrangement uses TRBV6-5 and TRBJ1-2; the D gene is possibly TRBD1 (5 bases). This CDR3 comprises 15 residues. Trimming stripped 5 bases from V and 8 bases from J, with 21 bases between. Germline lookup yields CDR1 MNHEY and CDR2 SVGAGI.

V gene TRBV5-1 combines with J gene TRBJ1-1; D uncertain. Per germline, CDR1 SGHRS and CDR2 YFSETQ. Trimming left V 6 bases short and J 0 bases short, with 21 bases between. The length of the CDR3 is 17 residues. CDR3 amino acids: CASTRGHAGGLNTEAFF. CDR3 DNA sequence: TGCGCCAGCACCCGGGGTCACGCGGGTGGTTTGAACACTGAAGCTTTCTTT.